Listed below are T cell receptor beta chains from one sample, sequenced in a study of blood T cell repertoires in COVID-19. Clones were sequenced by immunoSEQ multiplex PCR, and TCRdb holds only the in-frame ones, with some missing. The sample shows approximately 290,000 clones, 85% to 90% of them seen only once. Sequencing input: peripheral blood. The receptor source for this set is a man younger than 40 with acute or convalescent COVID-19. Each CDR3 is given with its conserved first and last residue. Fields, in order: J gene, V gene, CDR3 protein.

j_gene: TRBJ1-1
v_gene: TRBV28
CDR3aa: CASSLTGGITEAFF

j_gene: TRBJ2-7
v_gene: TRBV7-9
CDR3aa: CASSIGQGAIYEQYF

j_gene: TRBJ2-7
v_gene: TRBV5-1
CDR3aa: CASNRDSPTYEQYF

j_gene: TRBJ2-7
v_gene: TRBV7-2
CDR3aa: CASSSFGQGPYEQYF

j_gene: TRBJ2-2
v_gene: TRBV11-2
CDR3aa: CASSLVFKGTSNTGELFF

j_gene: TRBJ1-5
v_gene: TRBV7-2
CDR3aa: CASQDRKSNQPQHF

j_gene: TRBJ1-1
v_gene: TRBV12-5
CDR3aa: CASGPNPRGTEAFF

j_gene: TRBJ2-5
v_gene: TRBV4-1
CDR3aa: CASSQEGGLAGLKTQYF

j_gene: TRBJ2-7
v_gene: TRBV5-1
CDR3aa: CASSSNRQGPDEQYF

j_gene: TRBJ1-3
v_gene: TRBV7-8
CDR3aa: CASSSYRVAGRNTIYF

j_gene: TRBJ2-7
v_gene: TRBV6-5
CDR3aa: CASSSLGEQYF

j_gene: TRBJ1-4
v_gene: TRBV11-2
CDR3aa: CASSLVRGTPTNEKLFF

j_gene: TRBJ1-1
v_gene: TRBV6-5
CDR3aa: CASSPITRAFF

j_gene: TRBJ1-6
v_gene: TRBV5-1
CDR3aa: CASTPSAPGGSLHF

j_gene: TRBJ2-2
v_gene: TRBV30
CDR3aa: CATEFEGVGGELFF

j_gene: TRBJ2-3
v_gene: TRBV2
CDR3aa: CASSPSTSGGTDTQYF

j_gene: TRBJ1-5
v_gene: TRBV4-1
CDR3aa: CASSQDVTDNQPQHF

j_gene: TRBJ1-3
v_gene: TRBV7-8
CDR3aa: CASSFGQSGNTIYF

j_gene: TRBJ1-6
v_gene: TRBV6-2/TRBV6-3
CDR3aa: CASSYSTGGNSPLHF

j_gene: TRBJ1-1
v_gene: TRBV29-1
CDR3aa: CSVRGADGAFF

j_gene: TRBJ2-1
v_gene: TRBV5-1
CDR3aa: CASSGRDLRPNNEQFF

j_gene: TRBJ2-7
v_gene: TRBV28
CDR3aa: CASSQFYEQYF

j_gene: TRBJ2-7
v_gene: TRBV29-1
CDR3aa: CSVFQGSYEQYF

j_gene: TRBJ1-2
v_gene: TRBV6-2/TRBV6-3
CDR3aa: CASRPTSGVGGYTF

j_gene: TRBJ1-6
v_gene: TRBV7-2
CDR3aa: CASSPRRDNSPLHF

j_gene: TRBJ2-3
v_gene: TRBV5-1
CDR3aa: CASSLRGGVDTQYF

j_gene: TRBJ2-2
v_gene: TRBV4-2
CDR3aa: CASSQATGSTGELFF

j_gene: TRBJ2-7
v_gene: TRBV28
CDR3aa: CASTRSGKYYEQYF

j_gene: TRBJ1-1
v_gene: TRBV6-5
CDR3aa: CASSPAPTGSSFF

j_gene: TRBJ1-1
v_gene: TRBV18
CDR3aa: CASSFWTGDTEAFF

j_gene: TRBJ2-7
v_gene: TRBV20-1
CDR3aa: CSASRAGGLSYEQYF

j_gene: TRBJ2-1
v_gene: TRBV24-1
CDR3aa: CATRPGGSVGWFF

j_gene: TRBJ2-1
v_gene: TRBV3-1/TRBV3-2
CDR3aa: CASSRQGSYNEQFF

j_gene: TRBJ1-3
v_gene: TRBV19
CDR3aa: CASSTRQALGNTIYF

j_gene: TRBJ2-7
v_gene: TRBV4-2
CDR3aa: CASSQIHPPSPSYEQYF

j_gene: TRBJ1-3
v_gene: TRBV9
CDR3aa: CASSVKGAEGNTIYF

j_gene: TRBJ1-4
v_gene: TRBV4-1
CDR3aa: CASSQVPREGEKLFF

j_gene: TRBJ2-3
v_gene: TRBV7-9
CDR3aa: CASGTGGRNTQYF

j_gene: TRBJ1-2
v_gene: TRBV10-3
CDR3aa: CAISEPGQGAVTF

j_gene: TRBJ1-2
v_gene: TRBV28
CDR3aa: CASSLIQGTGRFF

j_gene: TRBJ2-3
v_gene: TRBV11-3
CDR3aa: CASSPTGERGDTQYF

j_gene: TRBJ1-5
v_gene: TRBV15
CDR3aa: CATSLHNQPQHF

j_gene: TRBJ1-6
v_gene: TRBV6-5
CDR3aa: CASSYIRTASSPLHF

j_gene: TRBJ2-2
v_gene: TRBV9
CDR3aa: CASSAAISGVGGELFF

j_gene: TRBJ1-2
v_gene: TRBV7-9
CDR3aa: CASSLATRTVYGYTF

j_gene: TRBJ2-7
v_gene: TRBV28
CDR3aa: CASSSAASGAYEQYF

j_gene: TRBJ2-6
v_gene: TRBV1
CDR3aa: CTSSQTDRPEPSGANVLTF

j_gene: TRBJ1-5
v_gene: TRBV30
CDR3aa: CAWSIHYNQPQHF

j_gene: TRBJ2-7
v_gene: TRBV28
CDR3aa: CASSTFSGPGYYEQYF

j_gene: TRBJ1-1
v_gene: TRBV27
CDR3aa: CASSFNRANTEAFF

j_gene: TRBJ1-3
v_gene: TRBV15
CDR3aa: CATSRGLSRVTGNTIYF

j_gene: TRBJ1-2
v_gene: TRBV5-6
CDR3aa: CASSLEGTGEDYGYTF

j_gene: TRBJ2-3
v_gene: TRBV28
CDR3aa: CASSGGVNTQYF

j_gene: TRBJ1-5
v_gene: TRBV19
CDR3aa: CASSIQGENQPQHF

j_gene: TRBJ2-3
v_gene: TRBV6-5
CDR3aa: CASSYVAGGRDTQYF